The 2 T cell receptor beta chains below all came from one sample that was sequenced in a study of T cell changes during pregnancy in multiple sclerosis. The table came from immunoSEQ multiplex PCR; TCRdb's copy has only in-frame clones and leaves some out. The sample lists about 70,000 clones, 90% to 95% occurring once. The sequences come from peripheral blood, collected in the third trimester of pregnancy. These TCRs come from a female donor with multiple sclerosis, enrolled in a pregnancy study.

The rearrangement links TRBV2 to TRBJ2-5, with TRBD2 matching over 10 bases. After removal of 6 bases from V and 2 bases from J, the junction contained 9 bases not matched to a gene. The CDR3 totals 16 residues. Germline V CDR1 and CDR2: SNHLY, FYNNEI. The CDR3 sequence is CASRPTGLAPQETQYF. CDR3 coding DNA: TGTGCCAGCAGACCGACGGGACTAGCGCCACAAGAGACCCAGTACTTC.

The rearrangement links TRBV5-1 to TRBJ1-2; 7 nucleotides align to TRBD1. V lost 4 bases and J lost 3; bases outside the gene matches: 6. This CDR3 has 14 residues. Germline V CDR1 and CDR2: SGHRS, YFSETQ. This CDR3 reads CASSPTGADYGYTF. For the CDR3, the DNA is TGCGCCAGCAGCCCCACAGGGGCGGACTATGGCTACACCTTC.